These 31 T cell receptor beta chains originate from one sample sequenced in a study (dated by TCRdb to about 2016). The library was made by RT-PCR. TCRdb records Illumina MiSeq as the sequencer. Starting from the raw public reads, TCRdb applied fastp trimming at Q25, assembled clones with MiXCR and retained in-frame beta chains. Entries are consolidated by CDR3 protein sequence, retaining the most common genes and DNA. Recorded for this sample are about 680,000 distinct CDR3 sequences; 12% to 15% of them occurred a single time. The ten most abundant clones make up about 3.6% of the sample. Sequenced input: memory CD4+ T cells from blood. The origin of the receptors is a female donor in good health, serving as a healthy control.

The rearrangement links TRBV5-1 to TRBJ2-3; 9 nucleotides line up with TRBD2. The germline CDR1 and CDR2 sequences are SGHRS and YFSETQ. This CDR3 region has 15 residues. Germline trimming cut 0 bases from V and 2 bases from J; bases unmatched to any gene: 1. In DNA form, the CDR3 reads TGCGCCAGCAGCTTGGTAGCGGGGGACACAGATACGCAGTATTTT. It specifies CASSLVAGDTDTQYF.

This clonotype was detected only once. The rearrangement links TRBV2 to TRBJ2-5; 7 bases are a match to TRBD2. This CDR3 is 13 amino acids long. CDR1 and CDR2 (germline): SNHLY, FYNNEI. V dropped 11 bases and J dropped 5; count of bases not matched to a gene: 11. CDR3 sequence reads: CASNPRRGETQYF. In DNA, the CDR3 is TGTGCCTCCAACCCCAGGCGGGGGGAGACCCAGTACTTC.

For the CDR3, the DNA is TGCGCCAGCAGCTTGGGGAATCTCGGGGAGCTGTTTTTT. Translated: CASSLGNLGELFF. The V and J genes are TRBV5-1 and TRBJ2-2; D is unclear. The V and J ends lost 0 bases and 7 bases respectively, with 7 bases between them. Looked up from germline, CDR1 is SGHRS and CDR2 is YFSETQ. There are 13 residues in the CDR3.

CDR3: CATSGRGRSVEEQFF. DNA for the CDR3: TGTGCCACCAGTGGACGGGGTAGATCTGTCGAAGAGCAGTTCTTC. V and J are TRBV24-1 and TRBJ2-1; D is possibly TRBD2 (5 bases). V was cut by 5 bases and J by 10 bases, with 20 bases left in between. The CDR3 is 15 amino acids. Germline assignment: CDR1 KGHDR and CDR2 SFDVKD.

This clonotype was found a few times. The genes are TRBV4-1 and TRBJ2-2, with TRBD2 matching over 10 bases. The CDR3 is 17 residues long. Germline trimming cut 4 bases from V and 7 bases from J; bases unmatched to any gene: 12. Looked up from germline, CDR1 is MGHRA and CDR2 is YSYEKL. CDR3 sequence: CASSPRGLAGVGGELFF. CDR3 sequence (DNA): TGCGCCAGCAGCCCCCGGGGGCTAGCGGGAGTTGGCGGGGAGCTGTTTTTT.

This clonotype was detected many times. V and J are TRBV12-3 or TRBV12-4 and TRBJ2-1, with 7 positions matching TRBD2. The CDR3 is made up of 15 amino acids. Trimming took 7 bases from V and 3 from J; bases not matched to a gene: 9. The CDR3 nucleotides are TGTGCCAGCACCTTGGGGGGAGGGGACTACAATGAGCAGTTCTTC. Translation gives CASTLGGGDYNEQFF.

This clonotype was counted at least ten times. The chain links TRBV4-3 to TRBJ2-7, with D perhaps matching TRBD1 (6 bases). Germline V lookup: CDR1 LGHNA, CDR2 YSLEER. V was trimmed by 1 base and J by 5 bases, leaving 12 bases between them. The CDR3 runs 14 residues. CDR3 region: CASSQVQGSHEQYF. The DNA of the CDR3 is TGCGCCAGCAGCCAAGTACAGGGTTCCCACGAGCAGTACTTC.

This clonotype has a single count. This may be a read error: a much more frequent sequence differs by one nucleotide. This rearrangement joins TRBV29-1 to TRBJ2-1, with D uncertain. Trimming took off 2 bases at V and 13 bases at J, with 15 bases between the two ends. Germline loops: CDR1 SQVTM, CDR2 ANQGSEA. The CDR3 spans 12 residues. The CDR3 region is CSVEKGKETQFF. DNA for the CDR3: TGCAGCGTTGAAAAAGGGAAAGAGACCCAGTTCTTC.

The chain carries TRBV6-2 or TRBV6-3 and TRBJ1-2; no definite D call. This CDR3 is built from 16 residues. Germline CDR1 and CDR2: MNHEY and SVGEGT. Trimming removed 2 bases from V and 2 bases from J, with 15 bases in between. The CDR3 region has the DNA TGTGCCAGCAGTTACGGGAGGACCAACATGAACTATGGCTACACCTTC. It yields the protein CASSYGRTNMNYGYTF.

This clonotype came up many times. V and J are TRBV10-3 and TRBJ2-1; TRBD2 matches 9 bases. CDR3 size: 14 residues. V was clipped by 5 bases and J by 5 bases; unmatched bases: 4. Germline CDR1 reads ENHRY; CDR2 reads SYGVKD. The CDR3 sequence: CAISMREGDNEQFF. The CDR3 DNA reads TGTGCCATCAGTATGCGGGAGGGTGACAATGAGCAGTTCTTC.

This clonotype was seen a handful of times. The chain recombines TRBV12-3 or TRBV12-4 with TRBJ2-7; 8 nucleotides agree with TRBD2. The CDR3 sequence is 16 residues long. After removal of 2 bases from V and 5 bases from J, the junction contained 11 bases not matched to a gene. CDR3 amino acids: CASSLLLTSGWDEQYF. In nucleotides, the CDR3 is TGTGCCAGCAGTTTACTCCTCACTAGCGGCTGGGACGAGCAGTACTTC.

This sequence joins TRBV19 and TRBJ1-5; D call uncertain. Germline V gene sequence: CDR1 LNHDA, CDR2 SQIVND (reference sequence). The CDR3 length is 18 residues. Trimming shortened V by 5 bases and J by 4 bases, and 24 bases separated the two germline ends. The CDR3 DNA reads TGTGCCAGTAGTCCCTCGGGCACCCTCAAGAGACTTAATCAGCCCCAGCATTTT. Amino acids: CASSPSGTLKRLNQPQHF.

The sample holds a few counts of this clonotype. The chain links TRBV5-1 to TRBJ2-2, with D uncertain. V lost 1 base to trimming and J lost 4 bases, with 11 bases between them. This CDR3 spans 15 amino acids. Germline V gene sequence: CDR1 SGHRS, CDR2 YFSETQ. DNA of the CDR3: TGCGCCAGCAGCTTGTTTGGGCAAAGCACCGGGGAGCTGTTTTTT. It yields the protein CASSLFGQSTGELFF.

This clonotype was counted at least ten times. The J gene is TRBJ2-7, the V gene TRBV20-1; D is perhaps TRBD2 (6 bases). CDR3 length: 13 amino acids. V lost 6 bases and J lost 6, with 18 bases in between. Germline values: CDR1 DFQATT, CDR2 SNEGSKA (reference sequence). The CDR3 region is CSALSRGFAEQYF. The CDR3 DNA sequence: TGCAGTGCCCTCTCACGGGGGTTCGCCGAGCAGTACTTC.

V and J are TRBV25-1 and TRBJ2-1, with 7 bases lining up with TRBD2. Germline assignment: CDR1 MGHDK and CDR2 SYGVNS. Losses at the gene ends were 2 bases for V and 2 bases for J; bases not matched to a gene: 6. The CDR3 spans 16 residues. This CDR3 is CASSERAGVPYNEQFF. CDR3 nucleotides: TGTGCCAGCAGTGAACGGGCGGGAGTCCCCTACAATGAGCAGTTCTTC.

The rearrangement uses TRBV6-2 or TRBV6-3 and TRBJ2-6; D perhaps matches TRBD1 (6 bases). Trimming cost V 8 bases and J 0 bases, with 11 bases left between them. Germline V CDR1 and CDR2: MNHEY, SVGEGT. The CDR3 totals 15 residues. CDR3 bases: TGTGCCAGCTTAACAGGGCTCTCTGGGGCCAACGTCCTGACTTTC. It yields the protein CASLTGLSGANVLTF.

Notes on this clonotype: Just one base apart from a much larger clone, this may be a read error. The chain recombines TRBV6-5 with TRBJ1-1, with 7 bases fitting TRBD1. The CDR3 extends over 13 amino acids. Germline assignment: CDR1 MNHEY and CDR2 SVGAGI. In DNA, the CDR3 is TGTGCCAGCAGTTACCCAGCAGGGGGGGAAGTTTTCTTT. As protein: CASSYPAGGEVFF.

The chain joins TRBV27 to TRBJ1-2; 8 bases fit TRBD1. J was trimmed by 8 bases and V by 2 bases; bases with no gene match: 7. Germline CDR1 MNHEY, CDR2 SMNVEV (reference sequence). This CDR3 region has 14 residues. CDR3 sequence (DNA): TGTGCCAGCAGTTTACATTCCGCAGGGGGCGGCTACACCTTC. It translates to CASSLHSAGGGYTF.

V and J are TRBV9 and TRBJ2-1, with D possibly being TRBD2 (5 bases). Trimming took off 0 bases at V and 8 bases at J, with 9 bases between the two ends. Germline V gene data show CDR1 as SGDLS and CDR2 as YYNGEE. CDR3 length: 13 amino acids. This chain's CDR3 is CASSVGPGDEQFF. CDR3 sequence (DNA): TGTGCCAGCAGCGTAGGGCCCGGGGATGAGCAGTTCTTC.

This clonotype has a count of ten or more. CDR3 bases: TGCGCCAGCAGCTTAGGGGACACAAGCTATGGCTACACCTTC. It translates to CASSLGDTSYGYTF. V usage is TRBV5-1 and J usage is TRBJ1-2; tentatively, D is TRBD1 (6 bases). Trimming pared 2 bases from V and 4 bases from J, leaving 12 bases between. Germline loops: CDR1 SGHRS, CDR2 YFSETQ. This CDR3 has 14 residues.

This clonotype was detected ten times or more. The chain is built from TRBV10-3 and TRBJ2-2, with D possibly being TRBD1 or TRBD2 (5 bases each). The length of the CDR3 is 14 residues. Germline loops: CDR1 ENHRY, CDR2 SYGVKD. V gave up 7 bases and J gave up 0 bases, with 9 bases separating them. CDR3 coding DNA: TGTGCCATCATGAGGGGAACGAACACCGGGGAGCTGTTTTTT. Translated: CAIMRGTNTGELFF.

This clonotype was counted at least ten times. The chain couples TRBV4-3 to TRBJ1-5; D might be TRBD1 (5 bases). Trimming removed 0 bases at V and 3 bases at J, with 9 bases between. The CDR3 spans 15 residues. Germline assignment: CDR1 LGHNA and CDR2 YSLEER. Here the CDR3 reads CASSQDVGDNQPQHF. DNA for the CDR3: TGCGCCAGCAGCCAAGATGTGGGGGACAATCAGCCCCAGCATTTT.

This clonotype was counted a few times. This chain joins TRBV11-2 and TRBJ2-1; the match to TRBD2 covers 14 bases. With V trimmed by 4 bases and J by 15 bases, 5 bases remained unmatched. The CDR3 runs to 13 residues. Germline values: CDR1 SGHAT, CDR2 FQNNGV. In DNA, the CDR3 is TGTGCCAGCAGCTCCGGGACTAGCGGGAGAGTGTTCTTC. Translation gives CASSSGTSGRVFF.

In its sample, this clonotype was seen a few times. This chain links TRBV7-6 with TRBJ1-3; no firm D call. V lost 3 bases to trimming and J lost 0 bases, with 12 bases between them. The CDR3 contains 16 residues. CDR1 SGHVS and CDR2 FNYEAQ come from the germline V gene. The CDR3 protein is CASSLETVSSGNTIYF. The CDR3 bases are TGTGCCAGCAGCTTGGAGACGGTGAGCTCTGGAAACACCATATATTTT. The complete variable domain, with remaining parts taken from reference TRBV7-6 and TRBJ1-3, reads GAGVSQSPRYKVTKRGQDVALRCDPISGHVSLYWYRQALGQGPEFLTYFNYEAQQDKSGLPNDRFSAERPEGSISTLTIQRTEQRDSAMYRCASSLETVSSGNTIYFGEGSWLTVV.

This chain connects TRBV6-2 or TRBV6-3 to TRBJ1-5; D remains unclear. Germline CDR1 is MNHEY and CDR2 is SVGEGT. Trimming removed 8 bases from V and 7 bases from J, with 12 bases in between. This CDR3 is 12 amino acids long. CDR3 sequence: CASAPREQPQHF. CDR3 DNA sequence: TGTGCCAGCGCCCCGAGGGAGCAGCCCCAGCATTTT.

The gene calls are TRBV3-1 and TRBJ1-4; D not certain. Germline CDR1 and CDR2: LGHDT and YNNKEL (reference sequence). CDR3 length equals 15 residues. Trimming removed 0 bases from V and 8 bases from J, with 13 bases in between. DNA of the CDR3: TGTGCCAGCAGCCAAGATGGCGACCCTAGGGAAAAACTGTTTTTT. Protein: CASSQDGDPREKLFF.

This clonotype was seen ten or more times. The chain combines TRBV20-1 with TRBJ1-1; D ambiguous. V was trimmed by 6 bases and J by 1 base, leaving 12 bases between them. CDR1 and CDR2 from the germline V gene are DFQATT and SNEGSKA (reference sequence). This CDR3 is built from 13 residues. CDR3 protein: CSAQAWENTEAFF. CDR3 nucleotide sequence: TGCAGTGCCCAGGCGTGGGAGAACACTGAAGCTTTCTTT.

This clonotype was seen ten or more times. The chain carries TRBV5-1 and TRBJ2-7, with 7 bases fitting TRBD2. CDR3 size: 15 residues. Germline V gives CDR1 SGHRS, CDR2 YFSETQ. The junction had 5 bases not matched to a gene; V was cut back by 0 bases and J by 2 bases. The CDR3 is CASSLEPSGPYEQYF. The CDR3, as DNA: TGCGCCAGCAGCTTGGAGCCTAGCGGCCCCTACGAGCAGTACTTC.

This clonotype turned up a few times. The gene calls are TRBV6-5 and TRBJ1-3, with 8 bases aligning to TRBD1. V lost 6 bases to trimming and J lost 0 bases; unmatched junction nucleotides: 4. The germline gives CDR1 MNHEY, CDR2 SVGAGI. This CDR3 has 15 residues. CDR3 sequence reads: CASRPTGDSGNTIYF. The CDR3 region has the DNA TGTGCCAGCAGACCGACAGGGGACTCTGGAAACACCATATATTTT.

This clonotype was seen a handful of times. The rearrangement uses TRBV5-6 and TRBJ1-6; D might be TRBD1 (5 bases). This CDR3 comprises 12 residues. V lost 3 bases and J lost 10, with 8 bases in between. Germline loops: CDR1 SGHDT, CDR2 YYEEEE. The CDR3 here is CASSSDKSPLHF. DNA of the CDR3: TGTGCCAGCAGCTCGGACAAATCACCCCTCCACTTT.

CDR3 protein: CASSLAGRQNTDTQYF. The CDR3 DNA reads as TGCGCCAGCAGCTTGGCCGGGCGGCAAAACACAGATACGCAGTATTTT. J is TRBJ2-3 and V is TRBV5-1, with no clear D. This CDR3 is built from 16 residues. V was clipped by 0 bases and J by 2 bases, with 13 bases between them. CDR1 and CDR2 (germline): SGHRS, YFSETQ. Complete variable domain (other parts from reference TRBV5-1 and TRBJ2-3): KAGVTQTPRYLIKTRGQQVTLSCSPISGHRSVSWYQQTPGQGLQFLFEYFSETQRNKGNFPGRFSGRQFSNSRSEMNVSTLELGDSALYLCASSLAGRQNTDTQYFGPGTRLTVL.